The 2 T cell receptor beta chains given below trace back to one sample, sequenced in a study of T cells in Graves' hyperthyroidism and ophthalmopathy. TCR beta CDR3 region amplification was performed from RNA transcripts. First-round RT-PCR of the TCR CDR3 relied on the HTBI primer set. MiXCR, applied by TCRdb to the multiplex PCR reads, yields one record per CDR3 protein. The table has about 400,000 distinct CDR3 sequences, more than 14% seen once. Material for sequencing was blood. These TCRs come from a woman aged 25 to 39 with Graves' ophthalmopathy.

This clonotype was seen many times. The chain carries TRBV7-2 and TRBJ2-2; 10 bases line up with TRBD1. The CDR3 totals 16 residues. Germline CDR1 reads SGHTA; CDR2 reads FQGNSA. The V segment lost 6 bases and the J segment 5 bases; nucleotides outside the gene matches: 9. Written as DNA, the CDR3 is TGTGCCAGCAGTGCCCCCGGGACAGGGGTTACCGGGGAGCTGTTTTTT. It encodes CASSAPGTGVTGELFF.

Many counts were recorded for this clonotype. The chain links TRBV30 to TRBJ1-1; D call uncertain. V lost 3 bases and J lost 8, with 13 bases in between. The CDR3 length is 12 residues. The germline CDR1 and CDR2 sequences are GTSNPN and SVGIG (reference sequence). The CDR3 region is CAWSQIREEAFF. The CDR3 coding sequence is TGTGCCTGGAGCCAAATCCGGGAAGAAGCTTTCTTT.